The 15 T cell receptor beta chains below were found in one sample sequenced in a study of beta chain features in type 1 diabetes. What was sequenced were expressed TCRB transcripts, since all of the isolated RNA had been reverse transcribed. This table comes from immunoSEQ multiplex PCR, and its TCRdb copy is limited to in-frame clones, with some not included. In the table there are roughly 450,000 clones, 11% to 15% of which are singletons. The source material was naive CD4+ T cells from blood. These receptors were collected from a young man in good health.

This clone came up a few times. Distinct nucleotide sequences in the sample also encode this CDR3. This sequence joins TRBV7-9 and TRBJ2-7; TRBD1 aligns across 11 bases. The V gene end was trimmed by 5 bases and the J gene end by 6 bases; junction bases not matched to a gene: 9. The CDR3 length is 15 residues. Germline V gene sequence: CDR1 SEHNR, CDR2 FQNEAQ (reference sequence). CDR3 DNA sequence: TGTGCCAGCAGCCATCTCCGGGACAGGGGGGCCGAGCAGTACTTC. Translated, it gives CASSHLRDRGAEQYF. The full variable domain, rest sourced from reference TRBV7-9 and TRBJ2-7, is DTGVSQNPRHKITKRGQNVTFRCDPISEHNRLYWYRQTLGQGPEFLTYFQNEAQLEKSRLLSDRFSAERPKGSFSTLEIQRTEQGDSAMYLCASSHLRDRGAEQYFGPGTRLTVT.

CDR3 amino acids: CASSQDFQGANYEQYV. In DNA, the CDR3 is TGCGCCAGCAGCCAAGACTTTCAGGGGGCAAACTACGAGCAGTACGTC. V usage is TRBV4-1 and J usage is TRBJ2-7, with 8 bases fitting TRBD1. The germline CDR1 and CDR2 sequences are MGHRA and YSYEKL. V shed 0 bases and J 3 bases; nucleotides not matched to a gene: 7. This CDR3 contains 16 residues.

This clone has more than one count but fewer than ten. The chain uses TRBV5-1 and TRBJ2-7; D ambiguous. This CDR3 comprises 14 residues. The ends were cut back, 4 bases at V and 0 bases at J, with 11 bases in the middle. Germline CDR1 reads SGHRS; CDR2 reads YFSETQ. CDR3 sequence reads: CASSPETFSYEQYF. CDR3 nucleotides: TGCGCCAGCAGCCCGGAGACATTCTCCTACGAGCAGTACTTC.

This clone was counted a few times. The CDR3 DNA sequence: TGTGCCAGCAGCGTAAACCCGGGAAGACAAGAGACCCAGTACTTC. Protein product: CASSVNPGRQETQYF. J is TRBJ2-5 and V is TRBV9; tentative D call: TRBD2 (5 bases). Germline V lookup: CDR1 SGDLS, CDR2 YYNGEE. CDR3 size: 15 residues. V lost 1 base to trimming and J lost 2 bases, with 12 bases between them.

The gene calls are TRBV29-1 and TRBJ2-3, with unresolved D. CDR3 size: 14 residues. Germline lookup yields CDR1 SQVTM and CDR2 ANQGSEA. Trimming cost V 4 bases and J 2 bases, with 13 bases left between them. The CDR3 loop is CSVGTRAITDTQYF. The DNA of the CDR3 is TGCAGCGTTGGTACCCGAGCAATCACAGATACGCAGTATTTT.

The chain links TRBV2 to TRBJ1-1; 7 nucleotides match TRBD1. V lost 6 bases and J lost 1; bases outside the gene matches: 2. The CDR3 spans 13 residues. Germline CDR1 reads SNHLY; CDR2 reads FYNNEI. The CDR3 region has the DNA TGTGCCAGCAGAGGGACAGAGAACACTGAAGCTTTCTTT. Its translation is CASRGTENTEAFF.

This clone was observed a handful of times. The chain uses TRBV7-9 and TRBJ2-5; possibly TRBD2 for D (5 bases). This CDR3 spans 15 amino acids. With 1 base removed from V and 6 bases from J, the gap between germline ends came to 15 bases. Germline V CDR1 and CDR2: SEHNR, FQNEAQ (reference sequence). As DNA, the CDR3 is TGTGCCAGCAGCTTAGAGGCGGGCCCGGCTCAGACCCAGTACTTC. This gives the protein CASSLEAGPAQTQYF.

The chain is built from TRBV7-9 and TRBJ2-7; a possible D gene is TRBD1 (6 bases). The CDR3 has 12 residues. With 6 bases removed from V and 3 bases from J, the gap between germline ends came to 9 bases. CDR1 and CDR2 (germline): SEHNR, FQNEAQ (reference sequence). For the CDR3, the DNA is TGTGCCAGCAGTCGACAGGACTACGAGCAGTACGTC. It translates to CASSRQDYEQYV.

This clone has more than one count but fewer than ten. The V call is TRBV30, the J call TRBJ2-1; D gene uncertain. Per germline, CDR1 GTSNPN and CDR2 SVGIG (reference sequence). The V end was cut by 3 bases, the J end by 5 bases, with 17 bases between. CDR3 length equals 15 residues. CDR3 loop: CAWRRSLADNNEQFF. The DNA for the CDR3 is TGTGCCTGGAGGCGTTCGCTGGCGGATAACAATGAGCAGTTCTTC.

The chain is built from TRBV9 and TRBJ2-1, with D perhaps matching TRBD1 (6 bases). The CDR3 extends over 15 amino acids. Germline CDR1 and CDR2: SGDLS and YYNGEE. Trimming shortened V by 4 bases and J by 2 bases, and 13 bases separated the two germline ends. CDR3 sequence reads: CASSPGAPAYNEQFF. The DNA for the CDR3 is TGTGCCAGCAGCCCAGGGGCCCCGGCCTACAATGAGCAGTTCTTC.

The rearrangement uses TRBV2 and TRBJ1-2; the D gene is possibly TRBD1 (5 bases). V was trimmed by 6 bases and J by 0 bases, leaving 11 bases between them. Looked up from germline, CDR1 is SNHLY and CDR2 is FYNNEI. There are 14 residues in the CDR3. The CDR3 nucleotides are TGTGCCAGCAGCGACAGCAAGGCTAACTATGGCTACACCTTC. It is translated as CASSDSKANYGYTF.

Turning to this clone: A junction end diverges from the germline sequence, so it may reflect a read error. V is TRBV7-7 and J is TRBJ2-1; 9 nucleotides match TRBD2. Germline lookup yields CDR1 SSHAT and CDR2 FNYEAQ (reference sequence). The length of the CDR3 is 17 residues. The CDR3 spells CASSLAVSGRKDNEQFF. CDR3 nucleotide sequence: TGTGCTAGCAGCTTAGCAGTAAGCGGGAGGAAGGACAATGAGCAGTTCTTC.

This sequence joins TRBV7-8 and TRBJ2-1; the match to TRBD2 covers 11 bases. CDR1 is SGHVS and CDR2 is FQNEAQ in the germline V gene. The junction had 2 bases not matched to a gene; V was cut back by 0 bases and J by 7 bases. There are 15 residues in the CDR3. The CDR3 region is CASSLASGRGNEQFF. CDR3 coding DNA: TGTGCCAGCAGCTTAGCTAGCGGGAGGGGGAATGAGCAGTTCTTC.

Concerning this clone: A much larger clone differs from this one at a single base, so this may be a read error. The same CDR3 can be traced to other DNA sequences in this sample. The chain combines TRBV11-2 with TRBJ2-5; D not certain. The CDR3 runs 11 residues. V gave up 3 bases and J gave up 2 bases, with 1 base separating them. CDR1 is SGHAT, CDR2 FQNNGV, per germline. CDR3 in amino acids: CASSFQETQYF. DNA of the CDR3: TGTGCCAGCAGCTTTCAAGAGACCCAGTACTTC.

This clone was observed a single time. This rearrangement joins TRBV9 to TRBJ2-1, with 13 bases fitting TRBD2. This CDR3 is 17 amino acids long. Losses at the gene ends were 2 bases for V and 8 bases for J; bases not matched to a gene: 10. The germline V gene encodes CDR1 SGDLS and CDR2 YYNGEE. As DNA, the CDR3 is TGTGCCAGCAGCGTCCGGAGGACTAGCGGGGGTAGGGATGAGCAGTTCTTC. This encodes CASSVRRTSGGRDEQFF.